The next 9 T cell receptor beta chains were all read from a single sample in a study of T cell responses to AZD1222 COVID-19 vaccine. Using immunoSEQ multiplex PCR, the repertoire was profiled, and TCRdb retains in-frame clones only, with some absent. The repertoire holds 100,000 to 150,000 clones, 80% to 90% seen once, with approximately 7% in the top ten. The sample consisted of peripheral blood, taken on day 0 of AZD1222 vaccination. Every receptor here comes from an adult in good health.

This sequence joins TRBV9 and TRBJ2-4; 8 positions match TRBD2. The CDR3 loop spans 20 amino acids. The germline V gene encodes CDR1 SGDLS and CDR2 YYNGEE. Losses at the gene ends were 4 bases for V and 1 base for J; bases not matched to a gene: 19. CDR3 sequence (DNA): TGTGCCAGCAGCTCTTCTCACCCCCCGGGGGGGCCGAAGGCCAAAAACATTCAGTACTTC. Amino acid sequence: CASSSSHPPGGPKAKNIQYF.

This chain links TRBV5-8 with TRBJ2-1; D unclear. Germline values: CDR1 SGHTS, CDR2 YDEGEE. V dropped 4 bases and J dropped 9 bases, with 17 bases sitting between them. The CDR3 length is 14 residues. The CDR3 loop is CASSNIVSPSEQFF. CDR3 DNA: TGTGCCAGCAGCAACATAGTATCCCCCAGTGAGCAGTTCTTC.

The chain is built from TRBV5-1 and TRBJ1-1; possibly TRBD1 for D (6 bases). Germline V gives CDR1 SGHRS, CDR2 YFSETQ. This CDR3 contains 17 residues. V was clipped by 1 base and J by 2 bases, with 18 bases between them. CDR3 DNA: TGCGCCAGCAGCTTGATGGGGGGCAGGTTGTCTAACACTGAAGCTTTCTTT. This sequence encodes CASSLMGGRLSNTEAFF.

This clone was counted only a few times. This chain joins TRBV11-2 and TRBJ1-2; D unclear. Germline CDR1 and CDR2: SGHAT and FQNNGV. V was shortened by 4 bases and J by 8 bases, with 23 bases between the two germline ends. The CDR3 loop spans 16 amino acids. The CDR3 sequence is CASSSILVQRKEGYTF. Here the CDR3 DNA reads TGTGCCAGCAGCTCAATCTTGGTTCAAAGGAAGGAAGGCTACACCTTC. The whole variable domain, remainder taken from reference TRBV11-2 and TRBJ1-2, is EAGVAQSPRYKIIEKRQSVAFWCNPISGHATLYWYQQILGQGPKLLIQFQNNGVVDDSQLPKDRFSAERLKGVDSTLKIQPAKLEDSAVYLCASSSILVQRKEGYTFGSGTRLTVV.

CDR3 loop: CATLSSGANVLTF. The CDR3 nucleotides are TGTGCCACCCTCTCCTCTGGGGCCAACGTCCTGACTTTC. The V and J genes are TRBV12-3 or TRBV12-4 and TRBJ2-6, with D unclear. The CDR3 length is 13 residues. Trimming took off 10 bases at V and 0 bases at J, with 7 bases between the two ends.

This chain uses TRBV29-1 with TRBJ2-7; 8 bases agree with TRBD2. Germline V gene lookup returns CDR1 SQVTM and CDR2 ANQGSEA. V was clipped by 0 bases and J by 7 bases; unmatched bases: 8. The CDR3 sequence is 14 residues long. CDR3 sequence: CSVEDLAGYSEQYF. In nucleotides, the CDR3 is TGCAGCGTTGAAGATCTAGCGGGCTACTCAGAGCAGTACTTC.

This sequence joins TRBV6-5 and TRBJ2-4, with D perhaps matching TRBD2 (5 bases). Per germline, CDR1 MNHEY and CDR2 SVGAGI. V was shortened by 6 bases and J by 1 base, with 13 bases between the two germline ends. CDR3 length equals 15 residues. The chain's CDR3 is CASRPRWEAKNIQYF. CDR3 sequence (DNA): TGTGCCAGCAGGCCCCGTTGGGAGGCCAAAAACATTCAGTACTTC.

This clone is a singleton in its sample. V is TRBV18 and J is TRBJ2-7; TRBD1 matches 10 bases. This CDR3 comprises 15 residues. CDR1 is KGHSH, CDR2 LQKENI, per germline. V shed 6 bases and J 4 bases; nucleotides not matched to a gene: 9. CDR3: CASSLDRDRGYEQYF. DNA for the CDR3: TGTGCCAGCTCCTTAGATCGGGACAGGGGTTACGAGCAGTACTTC.

In DNA, the CDR3 is TGTGCCAGTAGTCTTTACTATTACTATGGCTACACCTTC. Protein: CASSLYYYYGYTF. The chain carries TRBV19 and TRBJ1-2; D gene ambiguous. Trimming cost V 5 bases and J 3 bases, with 10 bases left between them. The germline CDR1 and CDR2 sequences are LNHDA and SQIVND (reference sequence). The CDR3 covers 13 residues. Complete variable domain (other parts from reference TRBV19 and TRBJ1-2): DGGITQSPKYLFRKEGQNVTLSCEQNLNHDAMYWYRQDPGQGLRLIYYSQIVNDFQKGDIAEGYSVSREKKESFPLTVTSAQKNPTAFYLCASSLYYYYGYTFGSGTRLTVV.